This T cell receptor (beta chain) was found in a study of blood T cell repertoires in COVID-19. Study at large: COVID-19 samples collected from the United States, Italy and Spain covered acute and convalescent phases. Sources were T cells, B-cell-depleted T cells, or PBMCs; the material itself was cDNA or gDNA.

A Seattle source enrolled patients during active infection and followed them longitudinally. Here immunoSEQ multiplex PCR was the method, and the copy in TCRdb shows in-frame clones only, minus some. The sample yields about 170,000 clones, 84% seen once. The germline CDR1 and CDR2 sequences are GTSNPN and SVGIG (reference sequence). CDR3 length: 12 residues. Trimming left V 4 bases short and J 6 bases short, with 13 bases between. This chain links TRBV30 with TRBJ2-7, with D maybe TRBD2 (6 bases). This sequence originates from a woman over 75 with COVID-19, enrolled during active disease. The sequenced sample consisted of peripheral blood. CDR3 in amino acids: CAWIHQEGEQYF. The CDR3 coding sequence is TGTGCCTGGATTCACCAGGAGGGCGAGCAGTACTTC. The variable domain in full, completed from reference TRBV30 and TRBJ2-7, reads SQTIHQWPATLVQPVGSPLSLECTVEGTSNPNLYWYRQAAGRGLQLLFYSVGIGQISSEVPQNLSASRPQDRQFILSSKKLLLSDSGFYLCAWIHQEGEQYFGPGTRLTVT.